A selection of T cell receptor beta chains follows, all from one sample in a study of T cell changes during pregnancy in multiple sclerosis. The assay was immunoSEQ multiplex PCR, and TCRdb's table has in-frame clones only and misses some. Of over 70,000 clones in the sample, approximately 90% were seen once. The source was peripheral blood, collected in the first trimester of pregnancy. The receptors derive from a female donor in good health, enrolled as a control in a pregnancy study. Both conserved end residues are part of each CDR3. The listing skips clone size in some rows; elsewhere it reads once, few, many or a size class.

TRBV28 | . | CASSWGTTQEAQYF
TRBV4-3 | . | CASSQLTPTGGHPMNTEAFF
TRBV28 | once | CASSGSGGASDTQYF
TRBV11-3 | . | CASSLGGAGELFF
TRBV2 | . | CASRGTGGQETQYF
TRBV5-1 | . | CASSLVDRLNTEAFF
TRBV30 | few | CAWSLPRPGNSPLHF
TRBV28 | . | CASGHGGYTF
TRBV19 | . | CASSITHGNTEAFF
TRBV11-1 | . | CASSLQGSSYNSPLHF
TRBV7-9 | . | CASSLVGVNTEAFF
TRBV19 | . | CASNQGKAEAFF
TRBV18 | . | CASSQRVPDTEAFF
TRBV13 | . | CASSLGGTGKETQYF
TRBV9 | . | CASSGGGADSYGYTF
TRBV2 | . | CAREDKNYGYTF
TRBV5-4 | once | CASSLDNSQPQHF
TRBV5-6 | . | CASSPRTGRTGELFF
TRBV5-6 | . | CASSPGTGGLANYGYTF
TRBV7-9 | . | CASSLGAGPKTEAFF
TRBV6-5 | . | CASLPGKRNTEAFF
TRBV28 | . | CASLGTGGRETQYF
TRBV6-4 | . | CASSDTDRATEAFF
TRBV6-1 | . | CASSKGDRGPEQYF
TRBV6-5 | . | CASSAVGQSYEQYF
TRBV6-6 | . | CASGLLSGNTIYF
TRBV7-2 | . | CASTPLGGGVRETQYF
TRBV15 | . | CATSRGLAGGRDTQYF
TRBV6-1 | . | CATLTGTEAFF
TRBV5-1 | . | CASSPGGSYNEQFF
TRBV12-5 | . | CASGLTRDEQYF
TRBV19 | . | CASKETSSYNEQFF
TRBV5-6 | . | CASSPAGGRQPQHF
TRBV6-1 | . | CASSESRGGTGWGNTIYF
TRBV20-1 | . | CSAGDRRAFF
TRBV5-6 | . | CASSLGGQGAGQPQHF
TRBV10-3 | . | CAISDWQRNSPLHF
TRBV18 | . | CASSGTAQPQHF
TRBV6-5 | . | CASSYSRDLEQFF
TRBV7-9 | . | CATRTGGGSPLHF
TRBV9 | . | CASSVRGDGTDTQYF
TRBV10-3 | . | CAISESGQGQYF
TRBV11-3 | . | CASSGMAGNEQFF
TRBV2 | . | CASSYRGENSPLHF
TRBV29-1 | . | CSATFPVRGPGELFF
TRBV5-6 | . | CASSLEGGVEAFF
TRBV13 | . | CASSHYPSEQYF
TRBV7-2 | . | CASSLRDRVGYTF
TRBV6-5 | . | CASSQQGAGNTIYF
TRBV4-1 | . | CASSQDQVAGGPSTDTQYF